This section outlines one T cell receptor (beta chain) sequence together with its context. No cognate antigen has been identified for it. No much larger clone is present one base from it, and per-base qualities are unavailable. The data stem from a study of cytomegalovirus exposure and HLA in healthy donors (dated by TCRdb to about 2017). Notes on the research overall: According to an earlier analysis of several hundred of the donors, about 170 million T cells yielded approximately 120 million unique TCR beta sequences and about 300 Gb of sequence data. An early release that covered several hundred HLA-typed donors contained around 330 gigabases of sequencing data and tens of millions of unique TCR sequences. Among the roughly 390 genotyped donors, approximately 77% belonged to the genetic ancestry cluster associated with self-reported Caucasian donors. The aim of the study was to test whether cataloging public T cell receptors could identify signatures of past pathogen exposure. Using immunosequencing, the study profiled T cell repertoires from 666 subjects and related those repertoires to cytomegalovirus serostatus. A separate validation cohort of about 110 different subjects was used in addition to the roughly 700-subject first cohort. To predict cytomegalovirus infection status, the study combined high-throughput TCR immunosequencing, statistical association of individual TCRs with disease status, and machine learning. A later analysis re-analyzed previously published TCR beta repertoires from roughly 630 donors and added high-resolution HLA genotyping to study TCR occurrence patterns. Rather than drawing on any new phenotypic data, the later analysis identified candidate immune exposures from TCR beta sequences and the way those sequences occurred across donors. An earlier analysis of approximately 640 of the donors applied high-throughput TCR beta sequencing to assess whether each TCR beta V gene segment acted as functional or pseudogenic. Donor age, sex, ethnicity and CMV serostatus were compiled alongside the repertoire data. Genome-wide SNP genotypes for about 65% of the 666 donors were used in a later genetic analysis, which treated that subset as a discovery cohort. All discovery cohort repertoires had been generated using a single sequencing platform. HLA typing included class I and class II loci at four-digit resolution. Typing coverage varied by locus: about 629-630 donors for A, B, C, DRB1 and DQB1; more than 500 for DQA1; over 600 for DPA1; approximately 470 for DPB1. About five DR-DQ haplotypes were treated as single units for association and clustering because of strong linkage in the cohort. Among about 360 genotyped donors of the cohort, an average of 235,054 unique TCR beta nucleotide sequences were sequenced per donor, about a sixth of them non-productive. What the study reported, not specific to this receptor: A cluster of highly shared sequence variants was judged likely to be a technical artifact of the sequencing pipeline. In a later analysis, HLA-associated TCR beta chains showed more clonal expansion and lower generation probabilities than non-associated chains that were equally common. In vitro tests confirmed that a few of the cytomegalovirus-associated TCR beta chains recognize cytomegalovirus antigens. HLA typing was unavailable for some donors at each locus, so association tests used only the typed subset. When HLA alleles, especially DR and DQ, strongly co-occurred, attributing TCR associations to individual alleles was difficult. According to a later analysis, parvovirus B19, influenza, CMV and Epstein-Barr virus appeared linked to several top co-occurrence clusters. The presence/absence analyses assumed that sequencing depth was roughly uniform across donors, and that assumption may not be true. Most TCR sequences were seen in very few donors, while some public TCRs were found in many individuals. Some IMGT-functional V segments, including TRBV6-2 and TRBV6-3, could not be told apart with the 87-base-pair reads, so those segments were excluded. A further reported finding was that TCR beta sequences accurately predicted the HLA-A and HLA-B alleles for most subjects in the first cohort. In a later analysis, about 16,000 TCR beta sequences were associated with specific HLA alleles at a false discovery rate of 0.05. In an earlier analysis of 587 of the donors, most TCR beta V segments appeared in productive rearrangements about 87% or about 30% of the time, broadly matching IMGT annotations. A later genetic analysis reported fewer N-insertions in productive TCRs among donors in an Asian-associated ancestry cluster than the approximately 700-donor mean. The cohort was sequenced for TCR beta chains only, and without alpha or paired-chain data the features that could be detected were limited. CMV serostatus was the only immune exposure information available for the cohort. V-gene and J-gene trimming of TCR beta chains was associated with a missense DCLRE1C variant in a later genetic analysis, and the association was replicated in an independent cohort. Linkage disequilibrium might explain the correlated functional status among segregating V segments, but an unknown experimental factor could not be excluded. Most CMV-associated TCR beta chains appeared to be HLA-restricted in a later analysis, and the HLA associations seemed to be driven largely by CMV exposure. In both the original and validation cohorts, the classifier was reported to diagnose cytomegalovirus status with high specificity and sensitivity. In a later analysis, TCR association rates were found to vary across HLA loci, with the most associated TCRs seen for DRB1 alleles and the fewest for HLA-C alleles. About 15 rarely observed V segments, including chromosome 9 orphons, were excluded from the earlier analysis of 550 to 700 of the donors because counts were too low. According to the authors, the approach could potentially be generalized to other disease states and immunological phenotypes. The study listed 150 to 200 TCR beta chains as associated with cytomegalovirus.

Receptor libraries were prepared by the immunoSEQ multiplex PCR assay. For the multiplex PCR, a mixture combining 60 forward primers for TCR Vbeta segments and 13 reverse primers for TCR Jbeta segments was used. The CDR3 region of rearranged TCR beta genes was amplified from genomic DNA with a multiplex PCR assay. On the Illumina HiSeq System, the amplified TCR beta libraries were sequenced as 87-base-pair reads. From the authors' description of their analysis: In a later analysis, about 80 million unique TCR beta chains were counted across the roughly 670 repertoires, and about 9.9 million of these chains were shared by at least two donors. Raw reads were error-corrected and collapsed into unique sequences by a nearest-neighbor algorithm in which closely related sequences were merged to remove PCR and sequencing errors. CDR3 sequences were aligned to IMGT reference sequences to assign V, D and J gene segments. For a sequence to be retained, at least a six-nucleotide match to both a V gene segment and a J gene segment was required. Rearrangements were called productive when the CDR3 lacked stop codons and stayed in frame with V and J; all others were non-productive. Following IMGT convention, CDR3 was defined as the stretch from the second conserved V-encoded cysteine to the conserved J-encoded phenylalanine. The earlier analysis of 500 to 650 of the donors excluded any sequence lacking an unambiguous match to a single V gene segment. In an earlier analysis of approximately 610 of the donors, V segments were called functional above 56.7% productive rearrangements and were called segregating when the between-donor standard deviation exceeded 5%. A statistical classification framework was built to diagnose cytomegalovirus status from the catalog of TCR beta chain sequences. A later analysis assigned V and J genes by comparing TCR nucleotide sequences with IMGT/GENE-DB human TR gene sequences. In a later analysis, CDR3 sequences and most-parsimonious VDJ recombination scenarios were assigned using the TCRdist pipeline. In a later analysis, every TCR beta chain was defined by the combination of its CDR3 amino acid sequence and its V-gene family, and reads without a unique V-gene family were dropped. In a later analysis, 450 to 600 highly shared, low-generation-probability nucleotide sequences were removed to address suspected cross-contamination and a sequencing artifact. In a later analysis, a clonal expansion index for each public chain was calculated from normalized within-repertoire ranks of inferred template counts. In a later analysis, generation probabilities were computed with a VDJ recombination model fitted to out-of-frame rearrangements, and the resulting probabilities were checked against IGoR. A later analysis scored TCR-TCR, TCR-HLA and TCR-CMV co-occurrence with hypergeometric tests, applying a repertoire-size bias correction to TCR pairs. False discovery rates were estimated in a later analysis by permuting HLA or CMV assignments 20 times. A later analysis grouped co-occurring TCRs with DBSCAN, adding TCRdist sequence similarity when clustering within HLA-allele-positive subsets. Repertoires with fewer than 30,000 or more than 120,000 public chains were left out of co-occurrence clustering, as were five repertoires with anomalous nucleotide sharing. TCRdb's version of the immuneACCESS table is confined to in-frame rearrangements and falls short of the full clone set. An unresolved V gene accounts for under half of the shortfall where checked; the remainder is of unknown origin. That table supplies the V and J calls and clone size; D and trimming were determined from the DNA. The table for this sample lists approximately 170,000 clones; under 85% of them were counted only once. The top ten clonotypes cover about 1.5% of the sample.

The cohort was made up of 650 to 700 healthy bone marrow donors. Cohort members were all nominally healthy when sampled, although unrecorded immune exposures were likely present. The donor was CMV seronegative and belonged to the group of around 400 seronegative cohort members. A peripheral blood sample was provided by each donor, and peripheral blood mononuclear cells were used for TCR beta sequencing. The Qiagen DNeasy Blood Extraction Kit was used to extract genomic DNA from the blood cell samples. CDR1 and CDR2 were assigned from the germline V gene as MNHEY and SVGAGI. From cysteine to phenylalanine, the CDR3 is 14 amino acids long. Only CDR3 DNA remains: 42 bases, in frame from the first base. A distance of 10 bases separates the germline ends of V and J, which lose 5 bases and 2 bases respectively.

The chain employs TRBV6-5 and TRBJ1-5, with a tentative D gene TRBD1 over 5 matching bases. The clonotype comes from a young woman in good health and CMV-seronegative. Source material: PBMCs. The CDR3 protein sequence reads: CASSNRPRNQPQHF. The base sequence is TGTGCCAGCAGTAACAGGCCACGCAATCAGCCCCAGCATTTT.